The 29 T cell receptor beta chains below come from one sample, sequenced in a study of cytomegalovirus exposure and HLA in healthy donors. The PCR made use of 60 Vbeta and 13 Jbeta primers. The table came from immunoSEQ multiplex PCR; TCRdb's copy has only in-frame clones and leaves some out. The data contain about 160,000 clones, around three quarters of them singletons. What was sequenced was PBMCs. All receptors derive from a man aged 40-49 years in good health and CMV-seronegative.

The V and J genes are TRBV6-1 and TRBJ2-6, with 14 positions matching TRBD2. V shed 1 base and J 0 bases; nucleotides not matched to a gene: 5. Germline V gene data show CDR1 as MNHNS and CDR2 as SASEGT. CDR3 length equals 20 residues. The CDR3 sequence: CASSEVGLAGAYSGANVLTF. CDR3 coding DNA: TGTGCCAGCAGTGAAGTGGGACTAGCGGGAGCCTACTCTGGGGCCAACGTCCTGACTTTC.

The chain employs TRBV7-6 and TRBJ1-2; 10 positions match TRBD1. Germline assignment: CDR1 SGHVS and CDR2 FNYEAQ. V lost 2 bases to trimming and J lost 0 bases; unmatched junction nucleotides: 9. The CDR3 runs to 18 residues. The CDR3 region is CASSLRGTGATPNYGYTF. As DNA, the CDR3 is TGTGCCAGCAGCTTACGCGGGACAGGGGCCACTCCTAACTATGGCTACACCTTC.

The genes are TRBV5-8 and TRBJ2-7; D possibly corresponds to TRBD2 (7 bases). V was shortened by 4 bases and J by 0 bases, with 14 bases between the two germline ends. The CDR3 extends over 15 amino acids. Germline CDR1 SGHTS, CDR2 YDEGEE. The CDR3: CASSRPGGSSYEQYF. CDR3 DNA: TGTGCCAGCAGCCGACCGGGGGGCAGCTCCTACGAGCAGTACTTC.

The genes are TRBV7-2 and TRBJ2-7; a possible D gene is TRBD2 (6 bases). Germline V gene sequence: CDR1 SGHTA, CDR2 FQGNSA. CDR3 length: 13 residues. Trimming took 2 bases from V and 5 from J, leaving 10 bases between them. CDR3 amino acids: CASSLIGGNEQYF. CDR3 nucleotides: TGTGCCAGCAGCTTAATCGGAGGGAACGAGCAGTACTTC.

The rearrangement uses TRBV5-1 and TRBJ2-3; TRBD1 agrees at 7 bases. This CDR3 is 15 amino acids long. Germline V gene data show CDR1 as SGHRS and CDR2 as YFSETQ. The trim removed 0 bases at V and 6 bases at J, leaving 7 bases unmatched. The CDR3 reads CASSLEGAISDTQYF. CDR3 nucleotide sequence: TGCGCCAGCAGCTTGGAGGGGGCGATATCGGATACGCAGTATTTT.

The chain employs TRBV5-4 and TRBJ2-5; TRBD2 aligns across 10 bases. Per the germline V gene, CDR1 is SGHNT and CDR2 is YYREEE (reference sequence). This CDR3 is 15 amino acids long. Trimming removed 2 bases from V and 4 bases from J; junction bases left unmatched: 5. CDR3 sequence: CASSLTSGTSETQYF. The DNA for the CDR3 is TGTGCCAGCAGCTTAACTAGCGGGACCTCAGAGACCCAGTACTTC.

This chain joins TRBV5-1 and TRBJ2-1, with TRBD2 identical over 9 bases. The CDR3 runs 13 residues. Germline V gives CDR1 SGHRS, CDR2 YFSETQ. The J segment lost 9 bases and the V segment lost 6 bases, leaving 7 bases of the junction unmatched. In DNA, the CDR3 is TGCGCCAGCATAAGAGCGGGAGGCAGTGAGCAGTTCTTC. Its protein is CASIRAGGSEQFF.

The CDR3 sequence is CASSWGGDTEAFF. The CDR3 DNA is TGCGCCAGCAGCTGGGGAGGAGACACTGAAGCTTTCTTT. V is TRBV5-1 and J is TRBJ1-1; D gene unclear. The CDR3 contains 13 residues. V was clipped by 3 bases and J by 3 bases, with 9 bases between them. The V gene's germline CDR1 is SGHRS and CDR2 YFSETQ.

The V and J genes are TRBV19 and TRBJ2-7; TRBD2 matches at 14 bases. V shed 6 bases, J shed 6 bases, and the junction held 10 bases outside the gene matches. CDR3 length: 16 amino acids. Germline V gene lookup returns CDR1 LNHDA and CDR2 SQIVND (reference sequence). The CDR3 nucleotides are TGTGCCAGTAGGGGGGCCGGGACTAGCGGGAGAGGCGAGCAGTACTTC. Amino acid sequence: CASRGAGTSGRGEQYF.

The rearrangement uses TRBV28 and TRBJ2-3; TRBD2 matches at 13 bases. Germline V gives CDR1 MDHEN, CDR2 SYDVKM. Trimming removed 6 bases from V and 0 bases from J; junction bases left unmatched: 12. The CDR3 length is 19 residues. Written as DNA, the CDR3 is TGTGCCAGCAGCGCCGGGACTAGCGGGGACCTGCTTAGCACAGATACGCAGTATTTT. Translation: CASSAGTSGDLLSTDTQYF.

The J gene is TRBJ1-1, the V gene TRBV4-1, with D maybe TRBD1 (6 bases). The CDR3 loop spans 14 amino acids. Germline CDR1 is MGHRA and CDR2 is YSYEKL. Trimming cost V 1 base and J 4 bases, with 10 bases left between them. The CDR3 DNA reads as TGCGCCAGCAGCCAAGTACAAGGGGGCACTGAAGCTTTCTTT. This translates into CASSQVQGGTEAFF.

The rearrangement joins TRBV4-2 to TRBJ2-1, with a tentative D call TRBD2 (5 bases). Germline CDR1 and CDR2: LGHNA and YNFKEQ. The V end was cut by 2 bases, the J end by 6 bases, with 17 bases between. CDR3 size: 16 residues. The CDR3 bases are TGTGCCAGCAGCCAATTCGACGGGGTAACGGGCAATGAGCAGTTCTTC. Protein: CASSQFDGVTGNEQFF.

This clone has only one observation. The chain links TRBV7-9 to TRBJ2-1; tentatively, D is TRBD1 (6 bases). With 5 bases removed from V and 1 base from J, the gap between germline ends came to 18 bases. Looked up from germline, CDR1 is SEHNR and CDR2 is FQNEAQ (reference sequence). This CDR3 contains 17 residues. The CDR3, as DNA: TGTGCCAGCAGCCCCGGGGTCAGGGGCGGTTCCTACAATGAGCAGTTCTTC. It encodes CASSPGVRGGSYNEQFF. Using reference TRBV7-9 and TRBJ2-1 for the parts outside the CDR3, the full variable domain is DTGVSQNPRHKITKRGQNVTFRCDPISEHNRLYWYRQTLGQGPEFLTYFQNEAQLEKSRLLSDRFSAERPKGSFSTLEIQRTEQGDSAMYLCASSPGVRGGSYNEQFFGPGTRLTVL.

This clone is a singleton in its sample. This chain joins TRBV18 and TRBJ2-5; TRBD1 matches 10 bases. The CDR3 has 18 amino acids. With V trimmed by 2 bases and J by 5 bases, 14 bases remained unmatched. Germline V gene lookup returns CDR1 KGHSH and CDR2 LQKENI. CDR3 amino acids: CASSPIMDGTGVWETQYF. CDR3 in DNA: TGTGCCAGCTCACCAATCATGGACGGGACAGGGGTGTGGGAGACCCAGTACTTC.

The chain couples TRBV19 to TRBJ2-7, with TRBD2 as a possible D gene (5 bases). Trimming took off 5 bases at V and 2 bases at J, with 13 bases between the two ends. This CDR3 is built from 14 residues. Germline V CDR1 and CDR2: LNHDA, SQIVND (reference sequence). In DNA, the CDR3 is TGTGCCAGTAGTTTAAGGGTCGGGGCCTACGAGCAGTACTTC. Amino acids: CASSLRVGAYEQYF.

This clone was recorded once. The rearrangement joins TRBV15 to TRBJ2-5; TRBD1 matches 12 bases. V was clipped by 4 bases and J by 4 bases; unmatched bases: 7. Germline V CDR1 and CDR2: LNHNV, YYDKDF (reference sequence). The CDR3 is 16 residues long. CDR3 protein: CATSKWDRGRGETQYF. In nucleotides, the CDR3 is TGTGCCACCAGCAAGTGGGACAGGGGGCGGGGAGAGACCCAGTACTTC.

V is TRBV4-2 and J is TRBJ2-3; TRBD2 matches at 7 bases. There are 16 residues in the CDR3. V trimming: 0 bases; J trimming: 1 base; junction bases outside the gene matches: 4. CDR1 and CDR2 from the germline V gene are LGHNA and YNFKEQ. This CDR3 reads CASSQEAGVGTDTQYF. The CDR3 DNA is TGTGCCAGCAGCCAAGAGGCGGGAGTTGGCACAGATACGCAGTATTTT.

The chain is built from TRBV5-1 and TRBJ2-7; D is unclear. The V gene's germline CDR1 is SGHRS and CDR2 YFSETQ. This CDR3 spans 13 amino acids. The ends were cut back, 3 bases at V and 6 bases at J, with 13 bases in the middle. This CDR3 is CASSSRVSGEQYF. The DNA of the CDR3 is TGCGCCAGCAGCTCCCGAGTTTCGGGCGAGCAGTACTTC.

The chain combines TRBV28 with TRBJ2-1, with D hard to call. V lost 4 bases and J lost 9, with 19 bases in between. Germline lookup yields CDR1 MDHEN and CDR2 SYDVKM. This CDR3 has 15 residues. The DNA for the CDR3 is TGTGCCAGCAGTTCCGCCCGCCGGAATGGAGCTGAGCAGTTCTTC. Protein: CASSSARRNGAEQFF.

The chain employs TRBV2 and TRBJ2-2; 7 bases match TRBD2. Trimming removed 7 bases from V and 6 bases from J; junction bases left unmatched: 11. Germline CDR1 and CDR2: SNHLY and FYNNEI. This CDR3 contains 15 residues. The CDR3 reads CASNSVRERAGELFF. CDR3 nucleotides: TGTGCCAGCAACTCCGTGCGGGAGCGAGCCGGGGAGCTGTTTTTT.

This sequence joins TRBV29-1 and TRBJ1-2, with TRBD1 matching 9 bases. V lost 2 bases, J lost 6 bases, and 7 bases stayed unmatched. The germline CDR1 and CDR2 sequences are SQVTM and ANQGSEA. This CDR3 comprises 14 residues. In nucleotides, the CDR3 is TGCAGCGTTGAAATGGGACAGGGAATAGATGGCTACACCTTC. Translated, it gives CSVEMGQGIDGYTF.

The V call is TRBV7-9, the J call TRBJ1-1; 7 bases align to TRBD1. The CDR3 loop spans 12 amino acids. After removal of 8 bases from V and 3 bases from J, the junction contained 3 bases not matched to a gene. Germline V gene data show CDR1 as SEHNR and CDR2 as FQNEAQ (reference sequence). In DNA, the CDR3 is TGTGCCAGCCGGACAGGCCACACTGAAGCTTTCTTT. It translates to CASRTGHTEAFF.

This clone appeared a few times. The J gene is TRBJ1-1, the V gene TRBV27, with a weak D call TRBD1 (5 bases). V was trimmed by 11 bases and J by 1 base, leaving 14 bases between them. The CDR3 is 13 residues long. Germline CDR1 is MNHEY and CDR2 is SMNVEV (reference sequence). Here the CDR3 reads CAVGGRRNTEAFF. The DNA of the CDR3 is TGTGCCGTCGGGGGGAGGCGGAACACTGAAGCTTTCTTT.

In this sample, this clone turned up once. The V and J genes are TRBV4-1 and TRBJ1-2; TRBD1 might be the D (5 bases). Germline-derived CDR1 and CDR2 are MGHRA and YSYEKL. The length of the CDR3 is 15 residues. Trimming took off 4 bases at V and 4 bases at J, with 16 bases between the two ends. CDR3 coding DNA: TGCGCCAGCAGCCCTATCGGGGGGGAAAGCTATGGCTACACCTTC. This codes for CASSPIGGESYGYTF.

V and J are TRBV11-2 and TRBJ2-7, with D possibly matching TRBD2 (6 bases). The CDR3 loop spans 14 amino acids. V lost 4 bases and J 0 bases, leaving 10 bases between the germline ends. Per germline, CDR1 SGHAT and CDR2 FQNNGV. The CDR3 nucleotides read TGTGCCAGCAGCTCCGCCGGGGGCTCCTACGAGCAGTACTTC. This encodes CASSSAGGSYEQYF.

The sample holds a few counts of this clone. V usage is TRBV27 and J usage is TRBJ1-1; a weak D match, TRBD1 (5 bases). Germline V gene sequence: CDR1 MNHEY, CDR2 SMNVEV (reference sequence). CDR3 length: 13 amino acids. V was clipped by 6 bases and J by 2 bases, with 10 bases between them. The CDR3 region is CASRPTGNTEAFF. DNA for the CDR3: TGTGCCAGCAGGCCAACAGGAAACACTGAAGCTTTCTTT.

The chain combines TRBV6-1 with TRBJ2-5, with D possibly being TRBD2 (5 bases). CDR3 size: 17 residues. Trimming stripped 2 bases from V and 1 base from J, with 17 bases between. The V gene's germline CDR1 is MNHNS and CDR2 SASEGT. CDR3 sequence: CASSELARKAFQETQYF. The DNA of the CDR3 is TGTGCCAGCAGTGAACTAGCTCGGAAGGCGTTCCAAGAGACCCAGTACTTC.

Concerning this clone: A read error may produce the germline difference seen at one junction end. This sequence joins TRBV5-4 and TRBJ2-6; D is perhaps TRBD2 (6 bases). This CDR3 contains 16 residues. The germline CDR1 and CDR2 sequences are SGHNT and YYREEE (reference sequence). The CDR3 loop reads CASSLLEGSGANGLTF. CDR3 DNA: TGTGCCAGCAGCTTGCTGGAGGGGTCTGGGGCCAACGGCCTGACTTTC.

This clone has a handful of counts. The chain links TRBV5-6 to TRBJ2-5; TRBD2 matches at 9 bases. The CDR3 is 17 residues long. J gave up 2 bases and V 4 bases, and 12 bases lay outside the gene matches. The germline CDR1 and CDR2 sequences are SGHDT and YYEEEE. The CDR3: CASSRGVLAGTQETQYF. The CDR3 DNA reads as TGTGCCAGCAGCCGAGGGGTGCTAGCGGGAACTCAAGAGACCCAGTACTTC.